Below, one T cell receptor (beta chain) is given with its context. The sample contains more than one DNA sequence encoding this CDR3. The entry originates in a study of shared clonotypes between healthy human individuals. Study-wide background: The cohort comprised a couple of women and a few men. Their ages spanned 18 to 49 years.

Some clones are missing from TCRdb's copy, which holds only in-frame ones; the method was immunoSEQ multiplex PCR. The table has 660,000 or so clones, roughly 96% seen once. CD45RO-negative cells were positively selected for CCR7, leaving out terminally differentiated effector memory CD45RA+ cells. The receptor comes from a woman in her twenties or thirties in good health. The sequenced sample was naive CD8+ T cells sorted from blood.

The CDR3 region has the DNA TGTGCCAGCAGTCCTACAGGGGGCCCCTACGAGCAGTACTTC. Protein: CASSPTGGPYEQYF. The gene calls are TRBV27 and TRBJ2-7; 9 positions match TRBD1. From germline, CDR1 is MNHEY and CDR2 SMNVEV (reference sequence). The junction had 4 bases not matched to a gene; V was cut back by 5 bases and J by 2 bases. CDR3 length: 14 amino acids.